Listed here is a single TCR beta chain. What it binds is not known. This sample was taken from a study of CD8+ T cells in alopecia areata. About the research overall: Tofacitinib dosing lasted 6 to 18 months, which was then followed by 6 months off drug. Overall study results and limits: An increase in clonality over normal scalp was evident in lesional scalp, especially alopecia totalis/universalis. Sequencing of scalp tissue also captures the resident alphabeta T cells of normal skin.

The authors extracted RNA and reverse transcribed it into cDNA as the sequencing template. The table came from immunoSEQ multiplex PCR; TCRdb's copy has only in-frame clones and leaves some out. The table shows some 150,000 clones, with around half occurring only once. CD4+ and CD8+ T cells were sorted from PBMCs stained for CD3, CD4 and CD8. Between the trimmed V and J ends, which lost 4 bases and 6 bases, there was a span of 16 bases. The CDR3 runs to 14 residues. From germline, CDR1 is SGHAT and CDR2 FQNNGV. The chain combines TRBV11-2 with TRBJ2-7, with D possibly being TRBD1 (6 bases). This clonotype was obtained from a human donor with alopecia areata. The sequencing used CD8+ T cells sorted from blood, collected at week 0. CDR3 in amino acids: CASSSDFGGFEQYF. The CDR3 nucleotides are TGTGCCAGCAGCTCCGACTTTGGGGGCTTCGAGCAGTACTTC. Using reference TRBV11-2 and TRBJ2-7 for the parts outside the CDR3, the full variable domain is EAGVAQSPRYKIIEKRQSVAFWCNPISGHATLYWYQQILGQGPKLLIQFQNNGVVDDSQLPKDRFSAERLKGVDSTLKIQPAKLEDSAVYLCASSSDFGGFEQYFGPGTRLTVT.